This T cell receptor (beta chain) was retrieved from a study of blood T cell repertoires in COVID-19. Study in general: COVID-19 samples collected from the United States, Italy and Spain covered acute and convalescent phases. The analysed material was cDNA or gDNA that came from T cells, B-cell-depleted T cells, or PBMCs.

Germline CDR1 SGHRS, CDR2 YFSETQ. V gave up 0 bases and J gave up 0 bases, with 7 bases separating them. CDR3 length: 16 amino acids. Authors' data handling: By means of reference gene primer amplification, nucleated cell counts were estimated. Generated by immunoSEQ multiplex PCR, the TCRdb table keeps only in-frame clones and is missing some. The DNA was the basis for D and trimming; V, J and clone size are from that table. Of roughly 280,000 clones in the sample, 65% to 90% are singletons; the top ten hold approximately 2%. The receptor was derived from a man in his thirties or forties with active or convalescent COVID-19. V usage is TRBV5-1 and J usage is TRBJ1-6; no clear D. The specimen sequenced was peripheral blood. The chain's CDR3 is CASSLDESSYNSPLHF. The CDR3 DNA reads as TGCGCCAGCAGCTTGGACGAGAGCTCCTATAATTCACCCCTCCACTTT.